The rows below give T cell receptor beta chains drawn from one sample of a study of T cell responses to AZD1222 COVID-19 vaccine. Sequencing used immunoSEQ multiplex PCR; TCRdb keeps in-frame clones, though not all of them. This sample has about 130,000 clones, with around 84% found just once. Sequencing used peripheral blood, obtained on day 0 of AZD1222 vaccination. Receptors originate from an adult in good health. Both conserved end residues are part of each CDR3. D genes are given only for firm matches. Only some rows state a clone size, as once, few, many or a class for expanded clones.

d_call j_call clone_size v_call cdr3_aa cdr3_nt
. TRBJ1-5 . TRBV27 CASSFNQPQHF TGTGCCAGCAGCTTTAATCAGCCCCAGCATTTT
TRBD1 TRBJ1-5 . TRBV5-1 CASSHGTASNQPQHF TGCGCCAGCAGCCATGGGACAGCAAGCAATCAGCCCCAGCATTTT
TRBD1 TRBJ1-4 . TRBV19 CASSIRTGGNEKLFF TGTGCCAGTAGTATTAGGACAGGGGGAAATGAAAAACTGTTTTTT
. TRBJ1-5 . TRBV4-3 CASSQDRGRNQPQHF TGCGCCAGCAGCCAAGACAGGGGACGCAATCAGCCCCAGCATTTT
. TRBJ1-5 . TRBV30 CAWSVLGDQPQHF TGTGCCTGGAGTGTACTGGGCGACCAGCCCCAGCATTTT
TRBD1 TRBJ1-5 . TRBV4-1 CASSSQQGDLQPQHF TGCGCCAGCAGCTCCCAACAGGGGGACCTCCAGCCCCAGCATTTT
TRBD1 TRBJ1-2 . TRBV18 CASSPQTGTGGYTF TGTGCCAGCTCACCACAGACAGGGACGGGTGGCTACACCTTC
. TRBJ1-4 . TRBV2 CASSEEAGFNEKLFF TGTGCCAGCAGTGAAGAGGCGGGTTTTAATGAAAAACTGTTTTTT
. TRBJ1-3 once TRBV29-1 CSVEDRTSGNTIYF TGCAGCGTTGAAGATCGCACCTCTGGAAACACCATATATTTT
. TRBJ1-1 . TRBV28 CASSRSTEAFF TGTGCCAGCAGTAGGAGCACTGAAGCTTTCTTT
. TRBJ2-7 . TRBV6-5 CASSYSEGYEQYF TGTGCCAGCAGTTACTCGGAGGGTTACGAGCAGTACTTC
. TRBJ1-3 . TRBV7-2 CASSPTPGSSGNTIYF TGTGCCAGCAGCCCAACCCCAGGGTCCTCTGGAAACACCATATATTTT
. TRBJ2-3 once TRBV2 CASSNQFAADTQYF TGTGCCAGCAGTAACCAGTTTGCGGCAGATACGCAGTATTTT
. TRBJ1-5 . TRBV10-3 CATEQGLNQPQHF TGTGCCACGGAGCAGGGGCTTAATCAGCCCCAGCATTTT
. TRBJ1-1 . TRBV18 CASSPDAQTNTEAFF TGTGCCAGCTCACCAGACGCACAGACGAACACTGAAGCTTTCTTT
. TRBJ1-1 . TRBV12-3/TRBV12-4 CASSRVSNTEAFF TGTGCCAGCAGTAGGGTTTCGAACACTGAAGCTTTCTTT
. TRBJ1-6 once TRBV3-1/TRBV3-2 CASSQDTRTSHHF TGTGCCAGCAGCCAAGATACGCGGACTAGTCACCACTTT
. TRBJ1-1 . TRBV9 CASSVIRETVEAFF TGTGCCAGCAGCGTAATCAGGGAAACAGTTGAAGCTTTCTTT
TRBD1 TRBJ1-1 . TRBV4-1 CASSRTGQTNTEAFF TGCGCCAGCAGCCGGACGGGACAGACGAACACTGAAGCTTTCTTT
. TRBJ1-5 . TRBV7-2 CASRGGGNQPQHF TGTGCCAGCAGAGGAGGAGGCAATCAGCCCCAGCATTTT
TRBD1 TRBJ2-5 few TRBV28 CASSAPGQDLWETQYF TGTGCCAGCAGTGCCCCGGGACAGGACCTTTGGGAGACCCAGTACTTC
. TRBJ1-3 . TRBV20-1 CSASLASSGNTIYF TGCAGTGCTAGTCTCGCGAGCTCTGGAAACACCATATATTTT
. TRBJ2-3 . TRBV5-1 CASGPLTDTQYF TGCGCCAGCGGCCCTTTGACAGATACGCAGTATTTT
. TRBJ2-1 . TRBV5-1 CASSPVGWDNEQFF TGCGCCAGCTCCCCGGTGGGGTGGGACAATGAGCAGTTCTTC
. TRBJ1-2 . TRBV28 CASGGMGGGNDYGYTF TGTGCCAGCGGCGGTATGGGCGGGGGGAATGACTATGGCTACACCTTC
. TRBJ1-1 . TRBV6-2/TRBV6-3 CASSYSRQGGLTEAFF TGTGCCAGCAGTTACTCGAGGCAAGGGGGATTGACTGAAGCTTTCTTT
. TRBJ2-2 . TRBV7-8 CASHAWNTGELFF TGTGCCAGCCATGCGTGGAACACCGGGGAGCTGTTTTTT
. TRBJ1-2 . TRBV14 CASSQVEGQSYGYTF TGTGCCAGCAGCCAAGTCGAGGGGCAGTCCTATGGCTACACCTTC
TRBD1 TRBJ1-1 . TRBV19 CASSLDRENTEAFF TGTGCCAGTAGTCTTGACAGGGAGAACACTGAAGCTTTCTTT
. TRBJ2-6 . TRBV28 CASSFGVSGANVLTF TGTGCCAGCAGTTTTGGGGTTTCTGGGGCCAACGTCCTGACTTTC
. TRBJ2-3 . TRBV20-1 CSASRGGAGTDTQYF TGCAGTGCTAGTAGAGGGGGGGCCGGGACAGATACGCAGTATTTT
TRBD1 TRBJ1-4 . TRBV4-3 CASPGTGLLATNEKLFF TGCGCCAGCCCCGGGACAGGACTTCTAGCAACTAATGAAAAACTGTTTTTT
. TRBJ2-5 . TRBV2 CASSERRLGSETQYF TGTGCCAGCAGTGAAAGGCGACTAGGATCGGAGACCCAGTACTTC